These T cell receptor beta chains were read from a single sample in a study of blood T cell repertoires in COVID-19. Sequenced by immunoSEQ multiplex PCR; TCRdb stores in-frame clones only, minus some. The profile covers roughly 29,000 clones, with approximately 83% appearing a single time and approximately 24% taken by the ten largest. Sequenced material: peripheral blood. These receptors came from a man in his 70s with active COVID-19. Each CDR3 is given with its conserved first and last residue. D genes are given only for firm matches. The size field is filled for only some rows; it gives once, few, many or a size class.

v_gene,j_gene,abundance,d_gene,CDR3nt,CDR3aa
TRBV5-4,TRBJ2-1,-,-,TGTGCCAGCAGCAGGGACGGGGGACGCTCCTACAATGAGCAGTTCTTC,CASSRDGGRSYNEQFF
TRBV11-2,TRBJ1-1,-,-,TGTGCCAGCAGCTTAGCCGGGTCCTCGTACACTGAAGCTTTCTTT,CASSLAGSSYTEAFF
TRBV7-3,TRBJ2-3,-,TRBD2,TGTGCCAGCAGCCGGGGGGGTCGCACAGATACGCAGTATTTT,CASSRGGRTDTQYF
TRBV9,TRBJ1-2,few,-,TGTGCCAGCAGCGTAGACCCGGGGGGAAGCTATGGCTACACCTTC,CASSVDPGGSYGYTF
TRBV5-1,TRBJ1-1,-,-,TGCGCCAGCAGCTTGGCCGGGGGGGCCCCATTGGCTTTCTTT,CASSLAGGAPLAFF
TRBV6-4,TRBJ2-1,-,TRBD2,TGTGCCAGCAGTGACTCCGACGTAAGCGGGAGGGTTGAGCAGTTCTTC,CASSDSDVSGRVEQFF
TRBV7-3,TRBJ1-1,-,-,TGTGCCAGCAGCGCGACCCTTGGAGGGTACACTGAAGCTTTCTTT,CASSATLGGYTEAFF
TRBV19,TRBJ2-2,few,-,TGTGCCAGTAGTATAGACAGGCGGGCCGGGGAGCTGTTTTTT,CASSIDRRAGELFF
TRBV9,TRBJ2-5,-,-,TGTGCCAGCAGCTCCCAGGGGCAGGCAGAGACCCAGTACTTC,CASSSQGQAETQYF
TRBV2,TRBJ2-6,-,-,TGTGCCAGCAGTGGAGAGGGTTTCGGTGTATGGTCTGGGGCCAACGTCCTGACTTTC,CASSGEGFGVWSGANVLTF
TRBV24-1,TRBJ2-5,-,TRBD1,TGTGCCACCGATAGGGGGCCAGGGGAGACCCAGTACTTC,CATDRGPGETQYF
TRBV13,TRBJ2-3,-,-,TGTGCCAGCAGCGTAACAGGGCGGAGCACAGATACGCAGTATTTT,CASSVTGRSTDTQYF
TRBV5-6,TRBJ2-7,few,-,TGTGCCAGCAGCTTGTGGGGGGGCCAGGAGCAGTACTTC,CASSLWGGQEQYF
TRBV11-2,TRBJ1-1,-,-,TGTGCCAGCAGCCCCCTGGGGGGGCACACTGAAGCTTTCTTT,CASSPLGGHTEAFF
TRBV9,TRBJ2-1,-,-,TGTGCCAGCAGCGTGCAGGTCTCCTACAATGAGCAGTTCTTC,CASSVQVSYNEQFF
TRBV5-1,TRBJ2-7,-,-,TGCGCCAGCAGCTTGCTAGGGGAAGGTCCCTACGAGCAGTACTTC,CASSLLGEGPYEQYF
TRBV5-1,TRBJ2-7,-,TRBD1,TGCGCCAGCAGCGATCTCCCGACAGGGGATGAGGGCGAGCAGTACTTC,CASSDLPTGDEGEQYF
TRBV15,TRBJ1-1,-,-,TGTGCCACCAGCAGAGATCCCCGGGGGAACACTGAAGCTTTCTTT,CATSRDPRGNTEAFF
TRBV29-1,TRBJ2-7,-,TRBD1,TGCAGCTCGGGGACAGGCTACGAGCAGTACTTC,CSSGTGYEQYF
TRBV3-1/TRBV3-2,TRBJ2-7,-,TRBD1,TGTGCCAGCAGCAAAGCCTCGACAGGGGGTTCCTACGAGCAGTACTTC,CASSKASTGGSYEQYF
TRBV10-1,TRBJ2-1,-,TRBD1,TGCGCCACCTCCCAAGACAGGGCCAACAATGAGCAGTTCTTC,CATSQDRANNEQFF
TRBV27,TRBJ1-2,-,TRBD1,TGTGCCAGCAGTTGGTCAAACAGGGGGCGCGGGGATGGCTACACCTTC,CASSWSNRGRGDGYTF
TRBV27,TRBJ1-1,-,-,TGTGCCAGCAGTTTAAAGCGAGGGATGAACACTGAAGCTTTCTTT,CASSLKRGMNTEAFF
TRBV2,TRBJ2-1,-,-,TGTGCCAGCAGTGCTAAGGACAGCTACAATGAGCAGTTCTTC,CASSAKDSYNEQFF
TRBV5-1,TRBJ1-1,-,-,TGCGCCAGCAGCTTCACCCGGGATGTCTTTCTCGCTGAAGCTTTCTTT,CASSFTRDVFLAEAFF
TRBV7-8,TRBJ2-7,-,-,TGTGCCAGCAGCTTAAGGGGGGGTTCCTACGAGCAGTACTTC,CASSLRGGSYEQYF
TRBV7-3,TRBJ2-7,-,TRBD1,TGTGCCAGCAGCCCTACGAATCCCGGGACAGGGGGTTCGGAGCAGTACTTC,CASSPTNPGTGGSEQYF
TRBV2,TRBJ2-1,-,TRBD1,TGTGCCAGCATATGGACAGGGGGCTTGAATGAGCAGTTCTTC,CASIWTGGLNEQFF
TRBV5-1,TRBJ2-3,-,-,TGCGCCAGCAGCTTGGAACGTGGGAGCCGAGCCACCGGGTTAGATACGCAGTATTTT,CASSLERGSRATGLDTQYF
TRBV5-4,TRBJ2-7,once,-,TGTGCCAGCAGCCCCCTAGCGAAAAGCTCCTACGAGCAGTACTTC,CASSPLAKSSYEQYF
TRBV27,TRBJ2-1,-,TRBD2,TGTGCCAGCACCCCACTAGCGGGATTCTACAATGAGCAGTTCTTC,CASTPLAGFYNEQFF
TRBV7-9,TRBJ1-1,-,TRBD1,TGTGCCAGCAGAACAGGGGGAGGTGAAGCTTTCTTT,CASRTGGGEAFF
TRBV30,TRBJ2-1,few,TRBD2,TGTGCCTGGAGTTTGGGACTAGCCCCCTACAATGAGCAGTTCTTC,CAWSLGLAPYNEQFF
TRBV11-2,TRBJ2-1,-,TRBD1,TGTGCCAGCAGATCTGGGCAGGGGGCCTACAATGAGCAGTTCTTC,CASRSGQGAYNEQFF
TRBV5-1,TRBJ2-7,few,TRBD2,TGCGCCAGCAGCTTGGCCGGGCGGGAGGGTTCCTACGAGCAGTACTTC,CASSLAGREGSYEQYF
TRBV20-1,TRBJ1-1,-,-,TGCAGTGTAACAGTGAACACTGAAGCTTTCTTT,CSVTVNTEAFF
TRBV5-1,TRBJ2-1,-,TRBD2,TGCGCCAGCAGCTTGGCATCTAGCGGGGGGGGCAATGAGCAGTTCTTC,CASSLASSGGGNEQFF
TRBV6-6,TRBJ2-7,-,-,TGTGCCAGCAGCCTTTCTCCTAGTTCCTACGAGCAGTACTTC,CASSLSPSSYEQYF
TRBV7-2,TRBJ2-3,-,-,TGTGCCAGCAGCTTACGGAGCGGCACAGATACGCAGTATTTT,CASSLRSGTDTQYF
TRBV6-6,TRBJ1-5,-,-,TGTGCCGCCGTGCAGGGATTGAATCAGCCCCAGCATTTT,CAAVQGLNQPQHF
TRBV28,TRBJ1-6,-,TRBD1,TGTGCCAGCAGGCCCCCGGACAGGGGAAATTCACCCCTCCACTTT,CASRPPDRGNSPLHF
TRBV11-2,TRBJ2-2,-,-,TGTGCCAGCAGCTTAGCAACAGGGCCCCTGGGCGGGGAGCTGTTTTTT,CASSLATGPLGGELFF
TRBV9,TRBJ2-2,-,-,TGTGCCAGCAGCGTAGAATCGAGCACCGGGGAGCTGTTTTTT,CASSVESSTGELFF
TRBV7-9,TRBJ1-2,few,TRBD1,TGTGCCAGCAGCCCAAGGACAGGGGTAACCTATGGCTACACCTTC,CASSPRTGVTYGYTF
TRBV3-1/TRBV3-2,TRBJ1-5,-,-,TGTGCCAGCAGCCAAGACAGGTCATCTCAGCCCCAGCATTTT,CASSQDRSSQPQHF
TRBV30,TRBJ1-2,few,-,TGTGCCGGCTTTTCGGACCGGGGGACGTGGGGCTACACCTTC,CAGFSDRGTWGYTF
TRBV7-3,TRBJ2-1,-,-,TGTGCCAGCAGCTTATCATACAATGAGCAGTTCTTC,CASSLSYNEQFF
TRBV5-1,TRBJ2-7,-,TRBD1,TGCGCCAGCAGCTTAGACAGGGGTACCAACGAGCAGTACTTC,CASSLDRGTNEQYF
TRBV10-2,TRBJ2-5,-,-,TGCGCCAGCAGTGAGACAGGGCTGGAGGAGACCCAGTACTTC,CASSETGLEETQYF
TRBV6-5,TRBJ1-2,-,TRBD1,TGTGCCAGCAGCACGGGACAGGCCTATGGCTACACCTTC,CASSTGQAYGYTF
TRBV10-2,TRBJ1-1,-,-,TGCGCCAGCAGTACCCCAGGGCTGGTAGCTTTCTTT,CASSTPGLVAFF
TRBV10-1,TRBJ2-7,-,-,TGCGCCAGCAGTGCTTCAGGGGCTGTCCACGAGCAGTACTTC,CASSASGAVHEQYF